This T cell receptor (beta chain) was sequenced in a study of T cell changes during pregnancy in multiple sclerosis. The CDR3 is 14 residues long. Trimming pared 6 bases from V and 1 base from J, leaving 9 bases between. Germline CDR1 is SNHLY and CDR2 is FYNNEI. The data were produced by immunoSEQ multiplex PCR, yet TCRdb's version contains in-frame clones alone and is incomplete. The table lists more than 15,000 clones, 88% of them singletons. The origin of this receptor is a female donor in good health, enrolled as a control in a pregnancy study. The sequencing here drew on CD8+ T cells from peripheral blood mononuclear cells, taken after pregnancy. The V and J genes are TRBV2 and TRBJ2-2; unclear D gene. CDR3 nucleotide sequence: TGTGCCAGCAGATATACACAGAACACCGGGGAGCTGTTTTTT. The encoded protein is CASRYTQNTGELFF.